These T cell receptor beta chains were read from a single sample in a study of blood T cell repertoires in COVID-19. Libraries were prepared by immunoSEQ multiplex PCR; TCRdb keeps only in-frame clonotypes and omits some of them. Altogether more than 70,000 clones are present, 86% being singletons, with the ten largest covering under 20%. The sequencing input was peripheral blood. All receptors come from a woman aged 80 or older with acute or convalescent COVID-19. The CDR3 runs from the conserved cysteine through the conserved F or W.

CDR3 protein,J gene,V gene
CASSQPERPGSEQFF,TRBJ2-1,TRBV4-1
CASSPPGRGNEQFF,TRBJ2-1,TRBV18
CASSIQTGRNSPLHF,TRBJ1-6,TRBV19
CASSFFALGGMGKLFF,TRBJ1-4,TRBV28
CASSPTGTAPNIQYF,TRBJ2-4,TRBV7-8
CASSLDGYSNQPQHF,TRBJ1-5,TRBV11-2
CASSSPGPWAFF,TRBJ1-1,TRBV19
CASSPLRDRDIGPQHF,TRBJ1-5,TRBV19
CASSLDRNTEAFF,TRBJ1-1,TRBV6-6
CASSLDTLAAEAFF,TRBJ1-1,TRBV7-2
CASSLVGGGALGLYEQYF,TRBJ2-7,TRBV5-1
CASSSAAGEPGNTIYF,TRBJ1-3,TRBV11-3
CASRYDKGGYTF,TRBJ1-2,TRBV28
CSVADPGGSSYEQYF,TRBJ2-7,TRBV29-1
CASSYQEAYEQYF,TRBJ2-7,TRBV6-2/TRBV6-3
CASSSRGNQPQHF,TRBJ1-5,TRBV6-5
CASRPGTGILYEQYF,TRBJ2-7,TRBV19
CASSLTRGDQPQHF,TRBJ1-5,TRBV28
CASSLGGGNTGELFF,TRBJ2-2,TRBV5-1
CASSAGTSGQETQYF,TRBJ2-5,TRBV25-1
CSAGGGDQPQHF,TRBJ1-5,TRBV29-1
CASSLWGQGLGLPQHF,TRBJ1-5,TRBV5-6
CASSLVGASTDTQYF,TRBJ2-3,TRBV11-2
CASSIRGLTSNQPQHF,TRBJ1-5,TRBV19
CASSQGDTRTDTQYF,TRBJ2-3,TRBV4-1
CASSYNRGEQFF,TRBJ2-1,TRBV5-4
CASSIPARGEAPLHF,TRBJ1-6,TRBV19
CASSETGEETQYF,TRBJ2-5,TRBV6-1
CAIRALQGMNTEAFF,TRBJ1-1,TRBV10-3
CSVAGTEMVPNEQFF,TRBJ2-1,TRBV29-1
CASSLDSQPNYGYTF,TRBJ1-2,TRBV11-2
CASMGLAGGLETQYF,TRBJ2-5,TRBV2
CASSMDSRRRSRTDTQYF,TRBJ2-3,TRBV19
CAISEGALSYNEQFF,TRBJ2-1,TRBV10-3
CASSKEIRQVHNEQFF,TRBJ2-1,TRBV21-1
CASSFAGGDTEAFF,TRBJ1-1,TRBV7-2
CASKPTGGWRGYTF,TRBJ1-2,TRBV6-5
CAISEGRGLGSYEQYF,TRBJ2-7,TRBV10-3
CASSLRSLTDTQYF,TRBJ2-3,TRBV11-3
CASSFGVAGELFF,TRBJ2-2,TRBV5-1
CASSDDRPTLNYGYTF,TRBJ1-2,TRBV2
CASSFGGGELFF,TRBJ2-2,TRBV11-2
CASNAGQINTGELFF,TRBJ2-2,TRBV9